This T cell receptor beta chain is drawn from a study of blood T cells in healthy people across ages. A second PCR of roughly 7 to 11 cycles used a sample-barcoded 5' primer and a J-beta primer mix. With 12 random nucleotides, a template-switch adaptor tagged each individual cDNA molecule. TCRdb independently ran MiXCR on the 5' RACE reads; one entry per CDR3 protein. The table records about 970,000 distinct CDR3 sequences, 51% of them present only once. The V end lost 5 bases, the J end lost 4 bases, and 21 bases lay between the germline ends. The CDR3 loop spans 16 amino acids. CDR1 is DFQATT and CDR2 is SNEGSKA in the germline V gene (reference sequence).

The chain is built from TRBV20-1 and TRBJ2-1; maybe TRBD2 (5 bases). Sequenced sample: blood. The sequence derives from an older woman in good health. DNA of the CDR3: TGCAGTGCTGACGGACGGACTGGGCTTCTATACAATGAGCAGTTCTTC. Its translation: CSADGRTGLLYNEQFF.